These 14 T cell receptor beta chains share one sample of origin, sequenced in a study of blood T cell repertoires in COVID-19. Clones were read by immunoSEQ multiplex PCR, and TCRdb kept only the in-frame ones, dropping some. This table has 250,000 or so clones, 88% appearing once. Source material: PBMCs or T cells enriched from blood (not recorded which). These receptors all come from a woman aged 35 to 49 with acute COVID-19.

The V and J genes are TRBV19 and TRBJ1-3; unclear D gene. This CDR3 has 16 amino acids. CDR1 and CDR2 (germline): LNHDA, SQIVND (reference sequence). The V end lost 3 bases, the J end lost 4 bases, and 16 bases lay between the germline ends. CDR3 region: CASSIDGASRGNTIYF. CDR3 nucleotide sequence: TGTGCCAGTAGTATCGACGGAGCTTCAAGGGGAAACACCATATATTTT. The whole variable domain, remainder taken from reference TRBV19 and TRBJ1-3, is DGGITQSPKYLFRKEGQNVTLSCEQNLNHDAMYWYRQDPGQGLRLIYYSQIVNDFQKGDIAEGYSVSREKKESFPLTVTSAQKNPTAFYLCASSIDGASRGNTIYFGEGSWLTVV.

The chain recombines TRBV9 with TRBJ2-3; the D is unclear. The ends were cut back, 3 bases at V and 2 bases at J, with 10 bases in the middle. The CDR3 runs to 14 residues. Germline V gene lookup returns CDR1 SGDLS and CDR2 YYNGEE. The CDR3 DNA sequence: TGTGCCAGCAGCGCCCTCGGAGTCACAGATACGCAGTATTTT. Amino acids: CASSALGVTDTQYF.

This rearrangement joins TRBV7-9 to TRBJ1-4; a weak D match, TRBD1 (5 bases). Germline-derived CDR1 and CDR2 are SEHNR and FQNEAQ (reference sequence). V lost 4 bases and J 2 bases, leaving 11 bases between the germline ends. The CDR3 extends over 15 amino acids. Written as DNA, the CDR3 is TGTGCCAGCAGCTCCAGGGTCGCTACTAATGAAAAACTGTTTTTT. Its protein product is CASSSRVATNEKLFF.

The rearrangement uses TRBV2 and TRBJ1-4; 11 bases align to TRBD1. The CDR3 covers 17 residues. With 6 bases clipped from V and 4 bases from J, the junction kept 10 bases outside the gene matches. The germline gives CDR1 SNHLY, CDR2 FYNNEI. CDR3 sequence: CASRDFRDRGNNEKLFF. CDR3 in DNA: TGTGCCAGCAGAGACTTCCGGGACAGGGGGAATAATGAAAAACTGTTTTTT. The full variable domain, in which reference TRBV2 and TRBJ1-4 provide the parts outside the CDR3, is EPEVTQTPSHQVTQMGQEVILRCVPISNHLYFYWYRQILGQKVEFLVSFYNNEISEKSEIFDDQFSVERPDGSNFTLKIRSTKLEDSAMYFCASRDFRDRGNNEKLFFGSGTQLSVL.

The chain is built from TRBV27 and TRBJ1-2, with a weak D call TRBD1 (5 bases). CDR1 is MNHEY and CDR2 is SMNVEV in the germline V gene (reference sequence). Trimming removed 6 bases from V and 3 bases from J, with 8 bases in between. CDR3 length: 12 amino acids. CDR3 residues: CASRGPYYGYTF. Written as DNA, the CDR3 is TGTGCCAGCAGGGGGCCGTACTATGGCTACACCTTC.

V gene TRBV9 combines with J gene TRBJ1-6; D gene unclear. V was clipped by 4 bases and J by 0 bases, with 17 bases between them. Germline values: CDR1 SGDLS, CDR2 YYNGEE. This CDR3 is 18 amino acids long. The CDR3 is CASSPSQPASSYNSPLHF. Written as DNA, the CDR3 is TGTGCCAGCAGCCCGTCACAGCCCGCGAGCTCCTATAATTCACCCCTCCACTTT.

CDR3 sequence reads: CASSARQSSYNSPLHF. DNA for the CDR3: TGTGCCAGCAGCGCGAGACAGAGCTCCTATAATTCACCCCTCCACTTT. This rearrangement joins TRBV7-8 to TRBJ1-6, with D tentatively TRBD1 (5 bases). Germline assignment: CDR1 SGHVS and CDR2 FQNEAQ. The CDR3 is made up of 16 amino acids. V was shortened by 5 bases and J by 0 bases, with 11 bases between the two germline ends.

The V gene is TRBV5-6, the J gene TRBJ1-1; weak D call: TRBD1 (6 bases). The germline gives CDR1 SGHDT, CDR2 YYEEEE. V was clipped by 3 bases and J by 4 bases, with 19 bases between them. This CDR3 region has 16 residues. The CDR3 nucleotides read TGTGCCAGCAGCTCATCCTCCAGGGGACGCCGCACTGAAGCTTTCTTT. This sequence encodes CASSSSSRGRRTEAFF.

Here the CDR3 DNA reads TGTGCCAGCAGCTTAGTGGTGACGGAGGGCCCCCACAATGAGCAGTTCTTC. Protein: CASSLVVTEGPHNEQFF. The chain couples TRBV11-3 to TRBJ2-1, with a tentative D call TRBD2 (6 bases). The CDR3 contains 17 residues. Trimming shortened V by 1 base and J by 5 bases, and 18 bases separated the two germline ends. CDR1 SGHNT and CDR2 YENEEA come from the germline V gene.

This clone was recorded once. The chain recombines TRBV5-4 with TRBJ2-1; TRBD1 aligns across 9 bases. Germline assignment: CDR1 SGHNT and CDR2 YYREEE (reference sequence). V gave up 0 bases and J gave up 5 bases; unmatched junction bases: 6. The length of the CDR3 is 16 residues. This chain's CDR3 is CASSLEGQGLNNEQFF. The CDR3 DNA is TGTGCCAGCAGCTTGGAGGGACAGGGCTTGAACAATGAGCAGTTCTTC.

This chain joins TRBV6-5 and TRBJ1-3; D call uncertain. Trimming shortened V by 6 bases and J by 3 bases, and 3 bases separated the two germline ends. Germline V gene sequence: CDR1 MNHEY, CDR2 SVGAGI. The CDR3 extends over 11 amino acids. The CDR3 sequence: CASSLGNTIYF. The CDR3 DNA sequence: TGTGCCAGCAGCCTTGGAAACACCATATATTTT.

The chain recombines TRBV12-3 or TRBV12-4 with TRBJ1-4, with TRBD1 identical over 7 bases. V shed 8 bases, J shed 4 bases, and the junction held 4 bases outside the gene matches. This CDR3 is built from 13 residues. The CDR3 DNA is TGTGCCAGCCAGACAGGGTTTAATGAAAAACTGTTTTTT. This encodes CASQTGFNEKLFF.

V usage is TRBV7-2 and J usage is TRBJ1-3; 9 positions match TRBD1. V lost 5 bases, J lost 3 bases, and 5 bases stayed unmatched. CDR3 length: 15 amino acids. Germline V gene sequence: CDR1 SGHTA, CDR2 FQGNSA. The chain's CDR3 is CASSLTGGDGNTIYF. In nucleotides, the CDR3 is TGTGCCAGCAGCCTCACAGGGGGCGATGGAAACACCATATATTTT.

The chain couples TRBV3-1 (or the pseudogene TRBV3-2) to TRBJ1-4; D is possibly TRBD1 (5 bases). V lost 3 bases and J 8 bases, leaving 19 bases between the germline ends. CDR1 is LGHDT and CDR2 is YNNKEL in the germline V gene (reference sequence). The CDR3 totals 16 residues. The CDR3: CASSQLTGGDQEKLFF. CDR3 in DNA: TGTGCCAGCAGCCAGCTAACCGGGGGGGATCAGGAAAAACTGTTTTTT.